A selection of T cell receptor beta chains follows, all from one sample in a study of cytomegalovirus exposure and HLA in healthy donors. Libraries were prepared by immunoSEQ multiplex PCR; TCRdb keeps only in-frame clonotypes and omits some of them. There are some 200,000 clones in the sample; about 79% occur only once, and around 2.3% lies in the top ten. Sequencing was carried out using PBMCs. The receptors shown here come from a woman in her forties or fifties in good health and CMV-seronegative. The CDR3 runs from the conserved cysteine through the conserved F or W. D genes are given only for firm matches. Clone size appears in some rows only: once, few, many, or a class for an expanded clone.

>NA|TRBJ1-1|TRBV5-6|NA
CASSLGAGDMAEAFF
TGTGCCAGCAGCTTGGGGGCAGGGGATATGGCTGAAGCTTTCTTT
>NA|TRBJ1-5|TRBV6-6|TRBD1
CASSTQGAQPQHF
TGTGCCAGCAGTACACAGGGGGCCCAGCCCCAGCATTTT
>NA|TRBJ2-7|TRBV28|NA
CASSLRAKLARNEQYF
TGTGCCAGCAGTTTACGGGCAAAACTAGCAAGAAACGAGCAGTACTTC
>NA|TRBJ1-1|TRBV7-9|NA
CASSITLIRDTEGNTEAFF
TGTGCCAGCAGCATCACATTAATCCGGGACACCGAAGGAAACACTGAAGCTTTCTTT
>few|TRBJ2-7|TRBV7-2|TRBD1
CASSWDRTNYEQYF
TGTGCCAGCAGCTGGGACAGGACAAACTACGAGCAGTACTTC
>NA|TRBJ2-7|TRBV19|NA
CASSALAEVASYEQYF
TGTGCCAGTAGTGCCTTAGCGGAGGTGGCCTCTTACGAGCAGTACTTC
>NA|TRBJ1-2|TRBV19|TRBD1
CASSAVDRVGYGYTF
TGTGCCAGTAGTGCAGTCGACAGGGTTGGCTATGGCTACACCTTC
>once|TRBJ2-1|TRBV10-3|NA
CAVLADEQFF
TGTGCCGTACTGGCGGATGAGCAGTTCTTC
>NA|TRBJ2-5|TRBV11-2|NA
CASSLWADGTQETQYF
TGTGCCAGCAGCTTATGGGCCGACGGGACACAAGAGACCCAGTACTTC
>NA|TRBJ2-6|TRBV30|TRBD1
CAWSSKQGAGANVLTF
TGTGCCTGGAGTTCCAAACAGGGGGCTGGGGCCAACGTCCTGACTTTC
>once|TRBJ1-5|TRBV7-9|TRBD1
CASSLTTGVFEGNQPQHF
TGTGCCAGCAGCTTAACGACAGGGGTTTTTGAGGGCAATCAGCCCCAGCATTTT
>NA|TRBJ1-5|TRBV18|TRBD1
CASSLTGASNQPQHF
TGTGCCAGCTCACTTACAGGGGCGAGCAATCAGCCCCAGCATTTT
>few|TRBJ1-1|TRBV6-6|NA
CASKSRGNTEAFF
TGTGCCAGCAAATCTCGGGGGAACACTGAAGCTTTCTTT
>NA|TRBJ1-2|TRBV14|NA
CASSLAGGGYTF
TGTGCCAGCAGCCTGGCCGGGGGTGGCTACACCTTC
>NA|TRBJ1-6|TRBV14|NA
CASSREVSNSPLHF
TGTGCCAGCAGCCGGGAGGTGTCAAATTCACCCCTCCACTTT
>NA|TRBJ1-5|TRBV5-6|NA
CASSLKDREGSKPQHF
TGTGCCAGCAGCTTGAAGGACCGGGAGGGTAGTAAGCCCCAGCATTTT
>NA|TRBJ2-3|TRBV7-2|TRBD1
CASSPDRPDTQYF
TGTGCCAGCAGCCCGGACAGGCCAGATACGCAGTATTTT
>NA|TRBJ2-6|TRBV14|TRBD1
CASAGQGAFGANVLTF
TGTGCCAGCGCCGGACAGGGGGCTTTTGGGGCCAACGTCCTGACTTTC
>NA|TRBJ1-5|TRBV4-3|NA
CASSQDRFSNQPQHF
TGCGCCAGCAGCCAAGACAGGTTTAGCAATCAGCCCCAGCATTTT
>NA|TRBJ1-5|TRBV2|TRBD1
CASRYRGGYSNQPQHF
TGTGCCAGCAGATACAGGGGGGGCTATAGCAATCAGCCCCAGCATTTT
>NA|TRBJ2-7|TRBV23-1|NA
CASSHRNGGEQYF
TGCGCCAGCAGTCACAGGAATGGAGGCGAGCAGTACTTC
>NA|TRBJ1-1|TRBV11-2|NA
CASSLDWRTEAFF
TGTGCCAGCAGCTTAGATTGGCGGACTGAAGCTTTCTTT
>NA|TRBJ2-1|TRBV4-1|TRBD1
CASSQLGQGSYNEQFF
TGCGCCAGCAGCCAACTGGGACAGGGTTCCTACAATGAGCAGTTCTTC
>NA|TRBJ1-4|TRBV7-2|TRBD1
CASSLGDRVGEKLFF
TGTGCCAGCAGCTTAGGGGACAGGGTAGGAGAAAAACTGTTTTTT
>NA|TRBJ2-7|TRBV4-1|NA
CASSQASILADSYEQYF
TGCGCCAGCAGCCAAGCATCTATCCTAGCAGACTCCTACGAGCAGTACTTC
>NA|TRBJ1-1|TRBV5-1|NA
CASSLASGDREAFF
TGCGCCAGCAGCTTGGCTAGCGGAGACCGTGAAGCTTTCTTT
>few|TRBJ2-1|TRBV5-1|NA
CASRIGTEQFF
TGTGCCAGCAGGATCGGGACAGAGCAGTTCTTC
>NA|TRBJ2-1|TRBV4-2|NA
CASSQVFRLPGNNEQFF
TGTGCCAGCAGCCAAGTGTTTAGGCTGCCGGGGAACAATGAGCAGTTCTTC
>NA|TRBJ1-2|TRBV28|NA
CASSLESSYGYTF
TGTGCCAGCAGTTTGGAGTCGAGCTATGGCTACACCTTC
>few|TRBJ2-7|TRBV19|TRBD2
CASSVPGGGYEQYF
TGTGCCAGTAGTGTGCCGGGAGGTGGCTACGAGCAGTACTTC
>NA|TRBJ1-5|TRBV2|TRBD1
CASRDDRGGGQPQHF
TGTGCCAGCAGGGACGACAGGGGCGGAGGACAGCCCCAGCATTTT
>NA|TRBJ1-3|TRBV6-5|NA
CASSEQGGGNTIYF
TGTGCCAGCAGTGAGCAGGGAGGTGGAAACACCATATATTTT
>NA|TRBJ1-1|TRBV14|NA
CASSQEWPADEAFF
TGTGCCAGCAGCCAAGAGTGGCCAGCGGATGAAGCTTTCTTT
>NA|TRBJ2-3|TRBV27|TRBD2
CASTRWGAGVGWGTDTQYF
TGTGCCAGCACTCGTTGGGGAGCGGGAGTCGGATGGGGCACAGATACGCAGTATTTT
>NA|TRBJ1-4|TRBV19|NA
CASSIEGTSATNEKLFF
TGTGCCAGTAGTATAGAGGGGACATCAGCAACTAATGAAAAACTGTTTTTT
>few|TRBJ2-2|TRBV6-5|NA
CASSYQAATGELFF
TGTGCCAGCAGTTACCAGGCAGCCACCGGGGAGCTGTTTTTT
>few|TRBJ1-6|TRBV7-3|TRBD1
CASSLGQGQNSPLHF
TGTGCCAGCAGCCTCGGACAGGGACAGAATTCACCCCTCCACTTT
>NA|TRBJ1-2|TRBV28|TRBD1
CASSLGQGLSYGYTF
TGTGCCAGCAGTTTAGGACAGGGGTTGAGCTATGGCTACACCTTC
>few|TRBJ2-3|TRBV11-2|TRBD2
CASTSGLAYTDTQYF
TGTGCCAGCACCTCTGGACTAGCCTACACAGATACGCAGTATTTT
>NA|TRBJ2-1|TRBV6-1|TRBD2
CASSEYGGSMSYNEQFF
TGTGCCAGCAGTGAATACGGCGGGAGTATGTCCTACAATGAGCAGTTCTTC